The present T cell receptor (beta chain) was sequenced within a study of PD-1 blockade in classical Hodgkin lymphoma. Whole-study findings and limits: Complete responders showed a baseline diversity that resembled the diversity of newly diagnosed patients. Whereas CD4+ TCR diversity had risen significantly by C4D1, CD8+ TCR diversity had not.

This clone was found a few times. Antigen: not known. Here immunoSEQ multiplex PCR was the method, and the copy in TCRdb shows in-frame clones only, minus some. The sample consists of about 50,000 clones, 73% of them appearing once. Germline V gene data show CDR1 as LNHDA and CDR2 as SQIVND (reference sequence). This CDR3 is 13 amino acids long. V trimming: 7 bases; J trimming: 4 bases; junction bases outside the gene matches: 6. All the patients suffered relapse after autologous stem cell transplantation, and brentuximab vedotin exposure differed. The chain recombines TRBV19 with TRBJ1-2; the match to TRBD1 covers 7 bases. The sequences come from peripheral blood mononuclear cells (PBMCs), collected before the second cycle of nivolumab. The receptor comes from a human donor with classical Hodgkin lymphoma. This chain's CDR3 is CASKGWDSYGYTF. CDR3 bases: TGTGCCAGTAAAGGTTGGGACAGCTATGGCTACACCTTC.